A selection of T cell receptor beta chains follows, all from one sample in a study of CD8 T cells in Susac syndrome. TCRdb re-derived calls from the immunoSEQ multiplex PCR reads in MiXCR, one entry per CDR3 protein. The sample includes approximately 170,000 distinct CDR3 sequences, approximately 90% seen only once; the top ten take under 0.085%. Sequenced input: CD4+ T cells from PBMCs. These receptors came from a human donor in good health. The CDR3 runs from the conserved cysteine through the conserved F or W. D genes are given only for firm matches. Some rows have no size entry. The others give once, few or many, or a class for an expanded clone.

V: TRBV19; J: TRBJ2-1; D: TRBD1; size: -; DNA: TGTGCCAGTAGTATTGGACAGGGGGCGAAGAAGGAGCAGTTCTTC; CDR3: CASSIGQGAKKEQFF
V: TRBV27; J: TRBJ2-1; D: TRBD1; size: -; DNA: TGTGCCAGCAGTTTTGCTTCAGGGGGCGCCTACAATGAGCAGTTCTTC; CDR3: CASSFASGGAYNEQFF
V: TRBV3-1; J: TRBJ1-1; D: -; size: -; DNA: TGTGCCAGCAGCCAAGAGGGCGGGGGGACTGAAGCTTTCTTT; CDR3: CASSQEGGGTEAFF
V: TRBV20-1; J: TRBJ1-2; D: -; size: -; DNA: TGCAGTGCTATTATGACGGCGGGGAGTGGCTATACCTTC; CDR3: CSAIMTAGSGYTF
V: TRBV5-1; J: TRBJ2-5; D: -; size: -; DNA: TGCGCCAGCAGCTGGGAACCTCAAGAGACCCAGTACTTC; CDR3: CASSWEPQETQYF
V: TRBV14; J: TRBJ2-5; D: -; size: -; DNA: TGTGCCAGCAGCCATATACGGGAGACCCAGTACTTC; CDR3: CASSHIRETQYF
V: TRBV28; J: TRBJ2-7; D: -; size: -; DNA: TGTGCCAGCAGGAGCTCCTACGAGCAGTACTTC; CDR3: CASRSSYEQYF
V: TRBV18; J: TRBJ2-5; D: -; size: once; DNA: TGTGCCAGCTCGGAAGGGGTAGAGACCCAGTACTTC; CDR3: CASSEGVETQYF
V: TRBV18; J: TRBJ2-1; D: TRBD2; size: -; DNA: TGTGCCAGCTCCCCGACTAGCGGGAGGGAAAATGAGCAGTTCTTC; CDR3: CASSPTSGRENEQFF
V: TRBV7-2; J: TRBJ1-3; D: -; size: -; DNA: TGTGCCAGCAGCCCTTACCCAGCTGGAAACACCATATATTTT; CDR3: CASSPYPAGNTIYF
V: TRBV30; J: TRBJ1-1; D: -; size: -; DNA: TGTGCCTGCCGAGGGACGACGAACACTGAAGCTTTCTTT; CDR3: CACRGTTNTEAFF
V: TRBV3-1; J: TRBJ2-1; D: -; size: -; DNA: TGTGCCAGCAGCCAAGGCCTAGAGCCCACCTACAATGAGCAGTTCTTC; CDR3: CASSQGLEPTYNEQFF
V: TRBV3-1; J: TRBJ2-4; D: TRBD2; size: -; DNA: TGTGCCAGCAGCCAATGGACTAGCGGGTTTGGAAACATTCAGTACTTC; CDR3: CASSQWTSGFGNIQYF
V: TRBV2; J: TRBJ1-1; D: -; size: -; DNA: TGTGCCAGCAGTGATTCGCGACAGCCGAACACTGAAGCTTTCTTT; CDR3: CASSDSRQPNTEAFF
V: TRBV9; J: TRBJ1-1; D: -; size: once; DNA: TGTGCCAGCAGCGCGGGGGGAACGATCCCGCAGGAAGCTTTCTTT; CDR3: CASSAGGTIPQEAFF
V: TRBV3-1; J: TRBJ2-7; D: -; size: -; DNA: TGTGCCAGCAGCCAGGCCCGTGAGCAGTACTTC; CDR3: CASSQAREQYF
V: TRBV27; J: TRBJ1-2; D: -; size: -; DNA: TGTGCCAGCAGTTCCCGGCTTATTTATGGCTACACCTTC; CDR3: CASSSRLIYGYTF
V: TRBV6-2/TRBV6-3; J: TRBJ2-2; D: -; size: -; DNA: TGTGCCAGCAGTTACTCGGCCGCGTACACCGGGGAGCTGTTTTTT; CDR3: CASSYSAAYTGELFF
V: TRBV9; J: TRBJ1-1; D: -; size: -; DNA: TGTGCCAGCAGCGTAGACAGCTTGAACACTGAAGTTTTCTTT; CDR3: CASSVDSLNTEVFF
V: TRBV7-2; J: TRBJ2-1; D: -; size: once; DNA: TGTGCCAGCAGTTTCGGGATCAGCTCCTACAATGAGCAGTTCTTC; CDR3: CASSFGISSYNEQFF
V: TRBV28; J: TRBJ2-2; D: -; size: -; DNA: TGTGCCAGCAGTTTGATTCGGGGGGCGCGCACCGGGGAGCTGTTTTTT; CDR3: CASSLIRGARTGELFF
V: TRBV18; J: TRBJ2-1; D: -; size: -; DNA: TGTGCCAGCTCTCCCAGGGGAAGCGAGCAGTTCTTC; CDR3: CASSPRGSEQFF
V: TRBV25-1; J: TRBJ2-3; D: -; size: -; DNA: TGTGCCAGCAGCGCAACCTTCTCTTCCCGGGCAGATACGCAGTATTTT; CDR3: CASSATFSSRADTQYF
V: TRBV30; J: TRBJ2-7; D: -; size: -; DNA: TGTGCCTGGAGTTCGCCAACCCCCTACGAGCAGTACTTC; CDR3: CAWSSPTPYEQYF
V: TRBV5-1; J: TRBJ2-3; D: TRBD2; size: -; DNA: TGCGCCAGCAGCTTGGTAGCGGGAACGAGCACAGATACGCAGTATTTT; CDR3: CASSLVAGTSTDTQYF
V: TRBV20-1; J: TRBJ1-6; D: -; size: -; DNA: TGCAGTGCTAGAGGGGGGACGGGTAATTCACCCCTCCACTTT; CDR3: CSARGGTGNSPLHF
V: TRBV7-2; J: TRBJ2-3; D: TRBD2; size: -; DNA: TGTGCCAGCAGCTTCGTAGCGGGGGGCGGAGATACGCAGTATTTT; CDR3: CASSFVAGGGDTQYF
V: TRBV19; J: TRBJ2-5; D: -; size: -; DNA: TGTGCCAGTAGTATAAGGATCCCCACGTCGGGGGAGACCCAGTACTTC; CDR3: CASSIRIPTSGETQYF
V: TRBV28; J: TRBJ2-7; D: -; size: -; DNA: TGTGCCAGCGCCTCAGGGACCTCCTCCTACGAGCAGTACTTC; CDR3: CASASGTSSYEQYF
V: TRBV20-1; J: TRBJ1-5; D: -; size: -; DNA: TGCAGTGCTCCGGAAAAAATTGGTCAGCCCCAGCATTTT; CDR3: CSAPEKIGQPQHF
V: TRBV6-2/TRBV6-3; J: TRBJ1-1; D: -; size: -; DNA: TGTGCCAGCAGTGACCCACAGGGTGAAGCTTTCTTT; CDR3: CASSDPQGEAFF
V: TRBV28; J: TRBJ2-7; D: TRBD1; size: -; DNA: TGTGCCAGCAGATCGGGACAGACCTACGAGCAGTACTTC; CDR3: CASRSGQTYEQYF
V: TRBV7-9; J: TRBJ2-7; D: -; size: -; DNA: TGCGCCAGCAGCTTAAACGGACAGTACGAGCAGTACTTC; CDR3: CASSLNGQYEQYF
V: TRBV7-8; J: TRBJ1-1; D: -; size: -; DNA: TGTGCCAGCAGCTTAGGAGCGAGGAACACTGAAGCTTTCTTT; CDR3: CASSLGARNTEAFF
V: TRBV9; J: TRBJ2-1; D: -; size: -; DNA: TGTGCCAGCAGCGTAGCTAGCGCCTTAGGGAATGAGCAGTTCTTC; CDR3: CASSVASALGNEQFF
V: TRBV10-3; J: TRBJ1-2; D: TRBD1; size: -; DNA: TGTGCCATCAGTGAACAAAATAGACAGGGATCTAGTGGCTACACCTTC; CDR3: CAISEQNRQGSSGYTF
V: TRBV5-1; J: TRBJ2-5; D: TRBD1; size: -; DNA: TGCGCCAGCAGCGCAGGACAGGCGGCGGAGACCCAGTACTTC; CDR3: CASSAGQAAETQYF
V: TRBV24-1; J: TRBJ1-2; D: TRBD1; size: -; DNA: TGTGCCACCAGTGATGGGGGGACAGACTATGGCTACACCTTC; CDR3: CATSDGGTDYGYTF
V: TRBV11-2; J: TRBJ1-2; D: -; size: -; DNA: TGTGCCAGCAGCGCGCCCGGCAGGGCGTACTACACCTTC; CDR3: CASSAPGRAYYTF
V: TRBV6-5; J: TRBJ1-2; D: -; size: -; DNA: TGTACCGCCGGGATGTACACCTTC; CDR3: CTAGMYTF
V: TRBV20-1; J: TRBJ2-7; D: -; size: -; DNA: TGCAGTGCTAGAACTAGCCTCTACCCGGTCTACGAGCAGTACTTC; CDR3: CSARTSLYPVYEQYF
V: TRBV6-1; J: TRBJ2-2; D: -; size: -; DNA: TGTGCCAGCGGGGCGGTCGCCGGGGAGCTGTTTTTT; CDR3: CASGAVAGELFF
V: TRBV28; J: TRBJ2-7; D: TRBD2; size: -; DNA: TGTGCCGTCGGCGGGGGATCCTACGAGCAGTACTTC; CDR3: CAVGGGSYEQYF
V: TRBV10-1; J: TRBJ2-7; D: TRBD2; size: -; DNA: TGCGCCAGCAGTGAGTCGACTAGCGGGAAGTACGAGCAGTACTTC; CDR3: CASSESTSGKYEQYF
V: TRBV12-3/TRBV12-4; J: TRBJ1-3; D: -; size: -; DNA: TGTGCCAGCAACAAGAACAGCTTTATCTCTGGAAACACCATATATTTT; CDR3: CASNKNSFISGNTIYF
V: TRBV5-1; J: TRBJ2-5; D: -; size: -; DNA: TGCGCCAGCAGCTTGGCTACCCTCCAAGAGACCCAGTACTTC; CDR3: CASSLATLQETQYF
V: TRBV4-3; J: TRBJ1-3; D: TRBD1; size: -; DNA: TGCGCCAGCAGCCAGCTGACAGGGTCCAGGAACACCATATATTTT; CDR3: CASSQLTGSRNTIYF
V: TRBV28; J: TRBJ1-2; D: -; size: -; DNA: TGTGCCAGCAGTTTAGGGGGGTCCTATGGCTACACCTTC; CDR3: CASSLGGSYGYTF
V: TRBV29-1; J: TRBJ2-5; D: -; size: -; DNA: TGCAGCCTCCTGGGGGTAGCGGAGACCCAGTACTTC; CDR3: CSLLGVAETQYF
V: TRBV6-6; J: TRBJ2-1; D: TRBD2; size: -; DNA: TGTGCCAGCAGTTACGGGGTAGCGGGAGGTGGTGAGCAGTTCTTC; CDR3: CASSYGVAGGGEQFF
V: TRBV20-1; J: TRBJ2-7; D: -; size: -; DNA: TGCAGTGCTAGAGCGGAAGGGGGTCGCTACGAGCAGTACTTC; CDR3: CSARAEGGRYEQYF
V: TRBV20-1; J: TRBJ1-2; D: -; size: -; DNA: TGCAGTGCTAGGGCAACCGCCACGCACTATGGCTACACCTTC; CDR3: CSARATATHYGYTF
V: TRBV7-2; J: TRBJ2-2; D: TRBD1; size: -; DNA: TGTGCCAGCAGCTTGAGACAGGGTTACACCGGGGAGCTGTTTTTT; CDR3: CASSLRQGYTGELFF